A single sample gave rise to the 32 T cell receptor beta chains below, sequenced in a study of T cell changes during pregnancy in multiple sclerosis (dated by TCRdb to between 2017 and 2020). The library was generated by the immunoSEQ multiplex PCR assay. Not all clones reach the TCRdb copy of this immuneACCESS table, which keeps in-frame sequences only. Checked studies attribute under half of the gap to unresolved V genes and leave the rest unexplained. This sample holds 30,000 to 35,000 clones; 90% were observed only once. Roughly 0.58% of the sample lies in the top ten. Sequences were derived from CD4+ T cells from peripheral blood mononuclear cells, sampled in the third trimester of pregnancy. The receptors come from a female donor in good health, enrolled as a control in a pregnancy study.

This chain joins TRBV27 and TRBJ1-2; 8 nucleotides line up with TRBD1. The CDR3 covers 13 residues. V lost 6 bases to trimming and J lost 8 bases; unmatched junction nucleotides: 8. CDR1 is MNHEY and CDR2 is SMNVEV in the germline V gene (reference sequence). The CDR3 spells CASRQSGGGGYTF. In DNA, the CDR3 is TGTGCCAGCAGACAGTCAGGGGGCGGCGGCTACACCTTC.

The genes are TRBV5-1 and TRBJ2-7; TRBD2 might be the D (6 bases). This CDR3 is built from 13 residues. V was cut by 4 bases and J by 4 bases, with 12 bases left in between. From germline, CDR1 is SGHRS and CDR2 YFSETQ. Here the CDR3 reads CASSPGGTYEQYF. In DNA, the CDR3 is TGCGCCAGCAGCCCGGGCGGGACGTACGAGCAGTACTTC.

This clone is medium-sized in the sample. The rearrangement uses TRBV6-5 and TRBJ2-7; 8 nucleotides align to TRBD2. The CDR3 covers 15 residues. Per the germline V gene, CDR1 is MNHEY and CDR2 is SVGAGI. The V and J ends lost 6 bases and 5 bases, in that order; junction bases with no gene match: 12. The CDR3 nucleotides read TGTGCCAGCAGCCAACCGGGGGGGGCTCCTCACGAGCAGTACTTC. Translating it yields CASSQPGGAPHEQYF.

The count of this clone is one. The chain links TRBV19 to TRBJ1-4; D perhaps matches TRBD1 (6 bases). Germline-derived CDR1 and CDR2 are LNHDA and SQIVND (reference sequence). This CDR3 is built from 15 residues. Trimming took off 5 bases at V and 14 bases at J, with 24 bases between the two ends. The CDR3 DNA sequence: TGTGCCAGTAGTTGGACAGCCAACACCGCACAGCACCTGTTTTTT. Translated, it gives CASSWTANTAQHLFF.

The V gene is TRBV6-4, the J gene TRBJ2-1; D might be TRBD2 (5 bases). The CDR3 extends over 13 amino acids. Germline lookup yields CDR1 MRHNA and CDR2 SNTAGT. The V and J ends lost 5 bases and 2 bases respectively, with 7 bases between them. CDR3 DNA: TGTGCCAGCAGTCGAGGGCCCTACAATGAGCAGTTCTTC. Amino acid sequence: CASSRGPYNEQFF.

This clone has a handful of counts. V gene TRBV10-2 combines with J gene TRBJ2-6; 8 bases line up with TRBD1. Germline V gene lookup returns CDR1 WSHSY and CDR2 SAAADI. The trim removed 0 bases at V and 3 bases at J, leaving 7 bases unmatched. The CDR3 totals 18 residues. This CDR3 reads CASSESWDRLGGANVLTF. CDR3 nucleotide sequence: TGCGCCAGCAGTGAGTCCTGGGACAGGCTGGGTGGGGCCAACGTCCTGACTTTC.

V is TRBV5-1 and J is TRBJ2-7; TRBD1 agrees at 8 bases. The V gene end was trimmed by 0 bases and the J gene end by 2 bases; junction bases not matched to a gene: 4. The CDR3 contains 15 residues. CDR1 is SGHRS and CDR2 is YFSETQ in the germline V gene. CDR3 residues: CASSLGDRQPYEQYF. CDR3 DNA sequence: TGCGCCAGCAGCTTGGGGGACAGGCAGCCCTACGAGCAGTACTTC.

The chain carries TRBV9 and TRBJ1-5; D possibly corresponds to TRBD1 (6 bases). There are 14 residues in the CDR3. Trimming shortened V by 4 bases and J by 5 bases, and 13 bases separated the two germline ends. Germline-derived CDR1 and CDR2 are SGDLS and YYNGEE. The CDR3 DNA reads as TGTGCCAGCAGCCCAGGGGTAGGGGATCAGCCCCAGCATTTT. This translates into CASSPGVGDQPQHF.

The CDR3 coding sequence is TGTGCCAGCAAGGCCGGGGGGGAGGCCGAGCAGTACTTC. This translates into CASKAGGEAEQYF. This chain uses TRBV2 with TRBJ2-7, with TRBD2 identical over 8 bases. Germline values: CDR1 SNHLY, CDR2 FYNNEI. This CDR3 comprises 13 residues. V gave up 7 bases and J gave up 6 bases; unmatched junction bases: 8.

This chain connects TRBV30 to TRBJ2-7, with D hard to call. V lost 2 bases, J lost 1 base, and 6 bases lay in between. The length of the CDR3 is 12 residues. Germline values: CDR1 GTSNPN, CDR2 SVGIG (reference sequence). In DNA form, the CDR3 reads TGTGCCTGGAGTCGCAGATCCTACGAGCAGTACTTC. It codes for CAWSRRSYEQYF.

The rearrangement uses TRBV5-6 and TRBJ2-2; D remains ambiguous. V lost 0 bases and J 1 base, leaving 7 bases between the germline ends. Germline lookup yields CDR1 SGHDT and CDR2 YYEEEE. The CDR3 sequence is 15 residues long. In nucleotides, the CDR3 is TGTGCCAGCAGCTTGGTCCCGAGGAACACCGGGGAGCTGTTTTTT. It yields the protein CASSLVPRNTGELFF.

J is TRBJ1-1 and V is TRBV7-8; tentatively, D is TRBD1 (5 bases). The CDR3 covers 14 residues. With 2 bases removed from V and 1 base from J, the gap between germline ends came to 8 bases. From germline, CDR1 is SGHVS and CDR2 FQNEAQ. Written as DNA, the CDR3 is TGTGCCAGCAGCTTAATGCAGGGGAACACTGAAGCTTTCTTT. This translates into CASSLMQGNTEAFF. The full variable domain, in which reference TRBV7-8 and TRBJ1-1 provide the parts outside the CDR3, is GAGVSQSPRYKVAKRGQDVALRCDPISGHVSLFWYQQALGQGPEFLTYFQNEAQLDKSGLPSDRFFAERPEGSVSTLKIQRTQQEDSAVYLCASSLMQGNTEAFFGQGTRLTVV.

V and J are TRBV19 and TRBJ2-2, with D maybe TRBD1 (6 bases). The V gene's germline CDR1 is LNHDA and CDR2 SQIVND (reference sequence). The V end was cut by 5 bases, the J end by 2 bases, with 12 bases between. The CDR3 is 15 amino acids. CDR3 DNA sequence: TGTGCCAGTAGTCTCGTAGGGGGAAACACCGGGGAGCTGTTTTTT. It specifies CASSLVGGNTGELFF.

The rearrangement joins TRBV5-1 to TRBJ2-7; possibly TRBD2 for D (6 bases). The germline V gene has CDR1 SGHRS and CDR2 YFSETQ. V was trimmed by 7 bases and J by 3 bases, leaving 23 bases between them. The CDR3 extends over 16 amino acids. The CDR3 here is CASGLGGSSPGYEQYF. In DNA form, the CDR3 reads TGCGCCAGCGGCCTTGGGGGGTCCTCCCCAGGCTACGAGCAGTACTTC.

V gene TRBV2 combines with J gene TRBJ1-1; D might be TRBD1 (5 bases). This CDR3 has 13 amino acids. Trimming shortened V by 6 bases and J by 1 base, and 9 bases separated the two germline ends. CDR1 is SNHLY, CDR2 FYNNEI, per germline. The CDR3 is CASRLTENTEAFF. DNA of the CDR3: TGTGCCAGCAGACTGACAGAGAACACTGAAGCTTTCTTT.

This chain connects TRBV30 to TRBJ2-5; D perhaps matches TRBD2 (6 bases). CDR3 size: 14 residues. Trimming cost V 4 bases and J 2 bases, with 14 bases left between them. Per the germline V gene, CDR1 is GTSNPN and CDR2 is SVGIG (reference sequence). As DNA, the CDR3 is TGTGCCTGGACCTCTCACGGGACTCAAGAGACCCAGTACTTC. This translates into CAWTSHGTQETQYF.

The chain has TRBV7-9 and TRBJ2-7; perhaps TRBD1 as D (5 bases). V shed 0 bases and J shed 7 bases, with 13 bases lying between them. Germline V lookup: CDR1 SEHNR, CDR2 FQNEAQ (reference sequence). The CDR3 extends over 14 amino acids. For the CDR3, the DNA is TGTGCCAGCAGCTTAGCGGCCAGGAAGGGGGAGCAGTACTTC. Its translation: CASSLAARKGEQYF. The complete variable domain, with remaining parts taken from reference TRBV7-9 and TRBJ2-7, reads DTGVSQNPRHKITKRGQNVTFRCDPISEHNRLYWYRQTLGQGPEFLTYFQNEAQLEKSRLLSDRFSAERPKGSFSTLEIQRTEQGDSAMYLCASSLAARKGEQYFGPGTRLTVT.

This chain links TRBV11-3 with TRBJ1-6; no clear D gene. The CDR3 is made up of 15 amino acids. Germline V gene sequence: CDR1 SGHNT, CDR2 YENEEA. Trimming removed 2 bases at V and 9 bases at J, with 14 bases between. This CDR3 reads CASSLTQPNGSPLHF. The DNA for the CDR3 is TGTGCCAGCAGCTTAACTCAACCTAACGGTTCACCCCTCCACTTT.

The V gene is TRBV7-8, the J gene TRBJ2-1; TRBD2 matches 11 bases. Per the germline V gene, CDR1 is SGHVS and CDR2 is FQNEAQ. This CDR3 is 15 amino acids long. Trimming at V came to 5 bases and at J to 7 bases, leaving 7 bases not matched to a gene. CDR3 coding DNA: TGTGCCAGCAGCGTCCGACTAGCGGGGCTTAATGAGCAGTTCTTC. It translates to CASSVRLAGLNEQFF.

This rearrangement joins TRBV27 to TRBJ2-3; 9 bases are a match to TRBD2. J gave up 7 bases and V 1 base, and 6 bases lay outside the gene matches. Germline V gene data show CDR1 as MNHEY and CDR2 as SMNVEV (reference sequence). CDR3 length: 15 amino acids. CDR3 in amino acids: CASSLFRGRGNTQYF. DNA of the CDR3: TGTGCCAGCAGTTTATTTCGCGGGAGGGGGAATACGCAGTATTTT.

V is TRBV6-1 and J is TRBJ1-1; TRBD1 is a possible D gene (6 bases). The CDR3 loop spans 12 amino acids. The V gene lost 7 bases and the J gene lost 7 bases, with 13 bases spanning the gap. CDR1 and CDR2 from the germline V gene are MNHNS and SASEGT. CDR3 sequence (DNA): TGTGCCAGCACTCTCGGGACAATTGAAGCTTTCTTT. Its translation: CASTLGTIEAFF.

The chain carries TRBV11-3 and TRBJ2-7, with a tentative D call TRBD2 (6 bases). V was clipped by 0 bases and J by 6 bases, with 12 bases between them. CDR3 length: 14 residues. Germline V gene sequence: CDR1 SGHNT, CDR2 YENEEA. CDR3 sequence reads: CASSLDGSSGEQYF. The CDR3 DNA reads TGTGCCAGCAGCTTAGATGGGAGTAGCGGCGAGCAGTACTTC.

The CDR3 loop reads CASRSLAGVTDTQYF. Here the CDR3 DNA reads TGTGCCAGCAGATCACTAGCGGGAGTAACAGATACGCAGTATTTT. The V and J genes are TRBV6-1 and TRBJ2-3, with 11 nucleotides matching TRBD2. Trimming cost V 6 bases and J 3 bases; bases outside gene matches: 5. Germline CDR1 and CDR2: MNHNS and SASEGT. The CDR3 sequence is 15 residues long.

CDR3 amino acids: CASSMETAGNTIYF. In DNA form, the CDR3 reads TGTGCCAGTAGTATGGAGACAGCTGGAAACACCATATATTTT. This chain joins TRBV19 and TRBJ1-3, with a weak D call TRBD1 (5 bases). The germline V gene has CDR1 LNHDA and CDR2 SQIVND (reference sequence). The CDR3 has 14 amino acids. Trimming took off 3 bases at V and 2 bases at J, with 8 bases between the two ends.

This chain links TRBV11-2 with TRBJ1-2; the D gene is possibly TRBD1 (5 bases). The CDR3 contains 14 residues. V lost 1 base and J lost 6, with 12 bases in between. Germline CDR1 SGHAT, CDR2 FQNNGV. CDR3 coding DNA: TGTGCCAGCAGCTTAGGGCAGGGAATCGATGGCTACACCTTC. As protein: CASSLGQGIDGYTF.

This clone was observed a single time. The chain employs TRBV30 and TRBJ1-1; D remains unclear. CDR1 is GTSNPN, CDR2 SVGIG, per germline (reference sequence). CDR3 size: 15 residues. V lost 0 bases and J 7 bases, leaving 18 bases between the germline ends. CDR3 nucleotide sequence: TGTGCCTGGAGTGTAGACGCGTGGGCGACACTTGAAGCTTTCTTT. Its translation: CAWSVDAWATLEAFF.

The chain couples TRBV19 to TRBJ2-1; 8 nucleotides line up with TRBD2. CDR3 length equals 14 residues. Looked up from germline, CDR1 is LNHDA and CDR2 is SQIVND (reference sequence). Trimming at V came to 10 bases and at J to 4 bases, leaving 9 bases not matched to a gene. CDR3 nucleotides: TGTGCCACGAGGGATGTAGCGGGGTACAATGAGCAGTTCTTC. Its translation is CATRDVAGYNEQFF.

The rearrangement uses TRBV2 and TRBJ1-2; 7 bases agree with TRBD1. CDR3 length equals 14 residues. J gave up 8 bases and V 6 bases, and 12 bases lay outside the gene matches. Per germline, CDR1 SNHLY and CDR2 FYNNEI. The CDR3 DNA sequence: TGTGCCAGCAGCCACCGGACAGGCCCCAGCGGCTACACCTTC. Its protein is CASSHRTGPSGYTF.

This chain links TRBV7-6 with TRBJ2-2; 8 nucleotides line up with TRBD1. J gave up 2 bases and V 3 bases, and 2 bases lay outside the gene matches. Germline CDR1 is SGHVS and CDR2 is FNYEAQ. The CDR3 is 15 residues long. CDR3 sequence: CASSFSGGNTGELFF. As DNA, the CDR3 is TGTGCCAGCAGCTTTTCAGGGGGCAACACCGGGGAGCTGTTTTTT.

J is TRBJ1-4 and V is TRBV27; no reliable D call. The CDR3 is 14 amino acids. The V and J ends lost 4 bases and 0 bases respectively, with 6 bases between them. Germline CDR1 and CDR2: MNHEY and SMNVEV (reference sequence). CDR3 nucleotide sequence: TGTGCCAGCAGTTCGAGGACAACTAATGAAAAACTGTTTTTT. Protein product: CASSSRTTNEKLFF.

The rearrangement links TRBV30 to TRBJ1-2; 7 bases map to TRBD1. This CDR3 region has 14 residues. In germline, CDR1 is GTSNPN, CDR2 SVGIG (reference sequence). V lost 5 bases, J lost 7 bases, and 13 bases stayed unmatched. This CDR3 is CAWATSGTDSGYTF. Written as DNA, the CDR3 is TGTGCCTGGGCTACTTCCGGGACAGATTCTGGCTACACCTTC.

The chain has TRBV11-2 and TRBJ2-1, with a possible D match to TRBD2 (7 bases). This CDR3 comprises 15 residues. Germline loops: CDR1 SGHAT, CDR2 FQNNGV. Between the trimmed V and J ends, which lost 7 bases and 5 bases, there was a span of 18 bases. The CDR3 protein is CASTWWGGANNEQFF. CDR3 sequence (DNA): TGTGCCAGCACCTGGTGGGGGGGCGCTAACAATGAGCAGTTCTTC.